This TCR beta chain originates from a study of a mutant IDH1 vaccine in newly diagnosed glioma. Only in-frame clones appear in the TCRdb table, and some are missing; sequencing was by immunoSEQ multiplex PCR. The sample has roughly 13,000 clones, around three quarters seen once; the top ten hold about 4%. Germline V gene data show CDR1 as SEHNR and CDR2 as FQNEAQ (reference sequence). V dropped 3 bases and J dropped 5 bases, with 13 bases sitting between them. The CDR3 is 15 amino acids. Time point in this sample: week 47, end of study. The study gave 300 ug of mutant IDH1 20-mer peptide per vaccine dose, with topical imiquimod. Remarks on this clone: Its antigen is not identified.

The receptor was isolated from a woman in her thirties or forties with glioma. The sample was PBMCs, taken from a glioma patient whose treatment included an IDH1 peptide vaccine. This sequence joins TRBV7-9 and TRBJ1-4, with TRBD1 as a possible D gene (5 bases). The CDR3 region is CASSLGDSLNEKLFF. CDR3 in DNA: TGTGCCAGCAGCTTGGGTGACAGCCTCAATGAAAAACTGTTTTTT.